This TCR beta chain is drawn from a study of T cells in Graves' hyperthyroidism and ophthalmopathy. Stable Graves' hyperthyroidism meant no ophthalmopathy progression within 18 months. Hyperthyroidism in the patients, aged 18 to 65, was newly diagnosed and under 2 months in duration. TCR beta CDR3 regions were amplified from RNA transcripts. HTBI primers were used for first-round RT-PCR of the TCR CDR3. MiXCR was run by TCRdb on the multiplex PCR reads, yielding one entry per CDR3 protein. The sample consists of 560,000 or so distinct CDR3 sequences, about 43% of them appearing once. CDR3 size: 14 residues. Deletions cut 1 base from V and 10 bases from J, with 11 bases between. Study-wide results and caveats: Researchers found most expanded thyroid clonotypes above 0.001 in blood as well. Ophthalmopathy was model-predicted a median approximately 6.4 months pre-onset.

Only a few counts were recorded for this clonotype. Its antigen is still unknown. Material for sequencing was peripheral blood or thyroid tissue (not recorded which). This chain uses TRBV12-3 or TRBV12-4 with TRBJ1-6; TRBD1 is a possible D gene (5 bases). The clonotype comes from a young woman with Graves' hyperthyroidism. CDR3 sequence (DNA): TGTGCCAGCAGTTTAGACCGGACAAAGTCACCCCTCCACTTT. Amino acids: CASSLDRTKSPLHF.